The entry below describes one TCR beta chain. Its target is not known. The CDR3 has 13 amino acids. Trimming cost V 5 bases and J 4 bases, with 9 bases left between them. The germline CDR1 and CDR2 sequences are MDHEN and SYDVKM. These data are taken from a study of cytomegalovirus exposure and HLA in healthy donors. Study at large: The approximately 110 validation repertoires used a platform that matched the one used for the approximately 610 first-cohort repertoires, as a later analysis reported.

Clones were sequenced by immunoSEQ multiplex PCR, and TCRdb holds only the in-frame ones, with some missing. This sample has 110,000 or so clones; almost 96% occur once, and the top ten carry roughly 0.66%. General observations from the study: The CMV antigen specificity of a few CMV-associated chains was confirmed through in vitro analysis. Clusters of TCRs from the first cohort tended to co-occur in the 95 to 150 validation repertoires (as a later analysis found). Most observed TCR sequences were rare, whereas some public TCRs were detected in many donors.

The specimen sequenced was PBMCs. This sequence joins TRBV28 and TRBJ1-3; D not certain. This TCR was recovered from a woman aged 18-35 years in good health and CMV-seronegative. The CDR3 DNA reads TGTGCCAGCAGTCCCGGGTGGGGAAACACCATATATTTT. This codes for CASSPGWGNTIYF. Full variable domain (rest looked up from reference TRBV28 and TRBJ1-3): DVKVTQSSRYLVKRTGEKVFLECVQDMDHENMFWYRQDPGLGLRLIYFSYDVKMKEKGDIPEGYSVSREKKERFSLILESASTNQTSMYLCASSPGWGNTIYFGEGSWLTVV.